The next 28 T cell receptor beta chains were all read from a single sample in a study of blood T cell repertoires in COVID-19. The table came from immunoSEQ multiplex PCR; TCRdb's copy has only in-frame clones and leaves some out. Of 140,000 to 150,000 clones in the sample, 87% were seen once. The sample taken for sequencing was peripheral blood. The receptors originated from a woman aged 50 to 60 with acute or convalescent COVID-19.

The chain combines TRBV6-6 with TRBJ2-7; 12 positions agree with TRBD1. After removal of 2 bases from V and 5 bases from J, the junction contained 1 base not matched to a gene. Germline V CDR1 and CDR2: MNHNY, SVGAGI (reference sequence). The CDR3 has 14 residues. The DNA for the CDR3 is TGTGCCAGCAGTTACGGGACAGGGGGCGACGAGCAGTACTTC. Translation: CASSYGTGGDEQYF.

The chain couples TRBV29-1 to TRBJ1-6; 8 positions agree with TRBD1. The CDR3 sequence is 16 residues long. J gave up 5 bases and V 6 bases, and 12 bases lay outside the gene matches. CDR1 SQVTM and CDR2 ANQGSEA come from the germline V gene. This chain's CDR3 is CSVRRWQGANNSPLHF. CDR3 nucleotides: TGCAGCGTCCGACGGTGGCAGGGGGCGAATAATTCACCCCTCCACTTT.

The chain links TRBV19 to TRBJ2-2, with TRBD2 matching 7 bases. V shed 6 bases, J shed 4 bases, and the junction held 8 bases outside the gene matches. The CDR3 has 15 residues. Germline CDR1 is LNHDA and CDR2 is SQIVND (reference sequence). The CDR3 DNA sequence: TGTGCCAGTAGCCCCCCCGGGAGGTTCACCGGGGAGCTGTTTTTT. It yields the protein CASSPPGRFTGELFF.

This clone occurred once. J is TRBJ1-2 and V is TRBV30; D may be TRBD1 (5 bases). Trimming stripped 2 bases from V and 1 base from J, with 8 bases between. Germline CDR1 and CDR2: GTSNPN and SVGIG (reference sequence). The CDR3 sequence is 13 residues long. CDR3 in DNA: TGTGCCTGGAGTCCAGGGAATAACTATGGCTACACCTTC. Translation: CAWSPGNNYGYTF.

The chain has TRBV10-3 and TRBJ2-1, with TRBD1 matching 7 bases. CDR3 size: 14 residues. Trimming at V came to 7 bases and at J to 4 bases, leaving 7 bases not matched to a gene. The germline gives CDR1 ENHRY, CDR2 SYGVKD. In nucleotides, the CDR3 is TGTGCCATCAAACCGGGACAGTCATACAATGAGCAGTTCTTC. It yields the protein CAIKPGQSYNEQFF.

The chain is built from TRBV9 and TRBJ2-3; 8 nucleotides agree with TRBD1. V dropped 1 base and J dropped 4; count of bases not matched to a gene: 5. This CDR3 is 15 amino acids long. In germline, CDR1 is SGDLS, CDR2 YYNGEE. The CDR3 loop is CASSVQGAVSDTQYF. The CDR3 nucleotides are TGTGCCAGCAGCGTACAGGGGGCAGTTTCAGATACGCAGTATTTT. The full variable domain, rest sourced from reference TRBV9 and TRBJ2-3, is DSGVTQTPKHLITATGQRVTLRCSPRSGDLSVYWYQQSLDQGLQFLIQYYNGEERAKGNILERFSAQQFPDLHSELNLSSLELGDSALYFCASSVQGAVSDTQYFGPGTRLTVL.

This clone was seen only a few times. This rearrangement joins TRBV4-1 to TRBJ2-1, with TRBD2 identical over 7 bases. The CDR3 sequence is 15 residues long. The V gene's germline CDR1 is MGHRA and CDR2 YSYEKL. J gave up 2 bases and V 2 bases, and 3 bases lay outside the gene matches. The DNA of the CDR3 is TGCGCCAGCAGCCAAACAGGACTAGCCTACAATGAGCAGTTCTTC. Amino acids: CASSQTGLAYNEQFF.

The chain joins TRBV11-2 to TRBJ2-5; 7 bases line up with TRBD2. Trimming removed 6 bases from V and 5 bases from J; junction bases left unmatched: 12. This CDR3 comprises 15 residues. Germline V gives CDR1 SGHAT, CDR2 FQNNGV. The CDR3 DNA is TGTGCCAGCAGTCGAGACGGACTAGTCGGGGAGACCCAGTACTTC. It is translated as CASSRDGLVGETQYF.

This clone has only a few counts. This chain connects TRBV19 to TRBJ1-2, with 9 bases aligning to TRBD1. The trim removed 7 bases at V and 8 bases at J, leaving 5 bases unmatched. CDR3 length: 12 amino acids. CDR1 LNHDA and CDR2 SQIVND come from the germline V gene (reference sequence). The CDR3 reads CASKRTGGGYTF. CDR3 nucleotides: TGTGCCAGTAAGAGAACAGGGGGCGGCTACACCTTC.

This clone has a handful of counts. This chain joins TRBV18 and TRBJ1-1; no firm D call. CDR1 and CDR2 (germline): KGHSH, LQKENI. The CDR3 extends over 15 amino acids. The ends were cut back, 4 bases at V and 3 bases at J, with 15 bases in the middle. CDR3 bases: TGTGCCAGCTCACAAGCCCCTACACGGGACACTGAAGCTTTCTTT. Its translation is CASSQAPTRDTEAFF.

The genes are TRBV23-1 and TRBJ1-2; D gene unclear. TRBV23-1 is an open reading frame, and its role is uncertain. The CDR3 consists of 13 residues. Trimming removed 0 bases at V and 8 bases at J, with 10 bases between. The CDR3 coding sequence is TGCGCCAGCAGTCAATCCGTACAGATCGGCTACACCTTC. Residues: CASSQSVQIGYTF.

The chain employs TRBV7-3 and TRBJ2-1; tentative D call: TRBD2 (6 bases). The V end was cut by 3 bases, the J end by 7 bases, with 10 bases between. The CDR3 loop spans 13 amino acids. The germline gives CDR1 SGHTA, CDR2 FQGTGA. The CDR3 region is CASSFRAGNEQFF. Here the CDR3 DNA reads TGTGCCAGCAGCTTCCGGGCGGGGAATGAGCAGTTCTTC.

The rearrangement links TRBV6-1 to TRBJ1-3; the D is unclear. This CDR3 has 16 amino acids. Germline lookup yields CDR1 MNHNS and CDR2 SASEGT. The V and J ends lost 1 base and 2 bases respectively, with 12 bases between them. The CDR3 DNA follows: TGTGCCAGCAGTGAAGGGCGGGATAGTGCTGGAAACACCATATATTTT. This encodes CASSEGRDSAGNTIYF.

CDR3 sequence reads: CASSLSVGGINYGYTF. CDR3 DNA sequence: TGTGCCAGCAGCTTGTCAGTGGGGGGGATTAACTATGGCTACACCTTC. The V gene is TRBV12-1, the J gene TRBJ1-2. TRBV12-1 is tagged as a pseudogene. The CDR3 has 16 amino acids.

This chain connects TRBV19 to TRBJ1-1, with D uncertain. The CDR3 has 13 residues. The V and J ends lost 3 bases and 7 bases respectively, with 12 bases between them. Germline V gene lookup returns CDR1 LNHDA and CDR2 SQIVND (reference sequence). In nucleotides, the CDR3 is TGTGCCAGTAGTATCCCGCCTTACAGTGAAGCTTTCTTT. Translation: CASSIPPYSEAFF.

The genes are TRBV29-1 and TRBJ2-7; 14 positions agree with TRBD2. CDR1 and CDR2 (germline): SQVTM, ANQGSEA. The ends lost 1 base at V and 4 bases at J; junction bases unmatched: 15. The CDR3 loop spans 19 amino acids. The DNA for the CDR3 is TGCAGCGTTGAAGGGGGACCGGGACTAGCGGGAGAGTATAGGTACGAGCAGTACTTC. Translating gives CSVEGGPGLAGEYRYEQYF.

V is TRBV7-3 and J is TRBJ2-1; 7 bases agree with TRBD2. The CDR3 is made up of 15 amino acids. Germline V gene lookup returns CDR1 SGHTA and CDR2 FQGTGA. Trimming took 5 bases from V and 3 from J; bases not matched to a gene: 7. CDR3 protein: CASSVKAGFYNEQFF. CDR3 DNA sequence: TGTGCCAGCAGCGTTAAAGCGGGATTCTACAATGAGCAGTTCTTC.

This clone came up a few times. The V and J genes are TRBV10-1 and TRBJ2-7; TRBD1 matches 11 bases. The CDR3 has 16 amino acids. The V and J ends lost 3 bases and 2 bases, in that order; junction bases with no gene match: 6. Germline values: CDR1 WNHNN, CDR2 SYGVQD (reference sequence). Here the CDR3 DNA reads TGCGCCAGCAGTGACCCAGGGACAGGGGGACCCTACGAGCAGTACTTC. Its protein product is CASSDPGTGGPYEQYF.

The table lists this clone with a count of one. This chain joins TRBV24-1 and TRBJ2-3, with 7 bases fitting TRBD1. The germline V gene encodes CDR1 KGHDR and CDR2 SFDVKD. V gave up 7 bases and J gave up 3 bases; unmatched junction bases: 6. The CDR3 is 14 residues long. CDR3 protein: CATRMTGSTDTQYF. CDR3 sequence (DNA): TGTGCCACCAGAATGACAGGGAGTACAGATACGCAGTATTTT.

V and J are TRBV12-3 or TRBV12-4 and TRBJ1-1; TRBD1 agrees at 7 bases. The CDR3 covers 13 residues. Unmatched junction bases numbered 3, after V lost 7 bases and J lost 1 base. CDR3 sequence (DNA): TGTGCCAGCAAGGGACAGAAGAACACTGAAGCTTTCTTT. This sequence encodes CASKGQKNTEAFF.

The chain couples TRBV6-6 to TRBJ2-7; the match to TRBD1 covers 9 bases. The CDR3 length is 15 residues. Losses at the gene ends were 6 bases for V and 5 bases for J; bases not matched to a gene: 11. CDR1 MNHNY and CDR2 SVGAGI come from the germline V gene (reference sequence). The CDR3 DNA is TGTGCCAGCAGCATGGTCGGGACAGGGCTCGACGAGCAGTACTTC. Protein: CASSMVGTGLDEQYF.

This CDR3 reads CASSRGGYQPQHF. CDR3 in DNA: TGTGCCAGTAGTCGAGGGGGCTATCAGCCCCAGCATTTT. The V call is TRBV19, the J call TRBJ1-5, with 7 bases lining up with TRBD1. Germline trimming cut 5 bases from V and 5 bases from J; bases unmatched to any gene: 3. Germline values: CDR1 LNHDA, CDR2 SQIVND (reference sequence). The CDR3 extends over 13 amino acids.

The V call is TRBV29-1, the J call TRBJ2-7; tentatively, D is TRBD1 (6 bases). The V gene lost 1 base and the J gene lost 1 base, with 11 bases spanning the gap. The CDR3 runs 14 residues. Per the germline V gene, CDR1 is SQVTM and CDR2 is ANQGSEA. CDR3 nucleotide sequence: TGCAGCGTTGAAGCTACGGACAGTTCCTACGAGCAGTACTTC. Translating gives CSVEATDSSYEQYF.

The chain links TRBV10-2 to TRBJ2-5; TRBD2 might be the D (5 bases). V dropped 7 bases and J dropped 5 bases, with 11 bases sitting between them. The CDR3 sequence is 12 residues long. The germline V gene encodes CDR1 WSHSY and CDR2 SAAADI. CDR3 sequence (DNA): TGCGCCAGCACAAGGGAGCGGGAGACCCAGTACTTC. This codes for CASTRERETQYF.

CDR3 sequence reads: CASSYSIGGNEKLFF. CDR3 nucleotide sequence: TGTGCCAGCAGTTACTCGATAGGAGGGAATGAAAAACTGTTTTTT. The rearrangement uses TRBV6-5 and TRBJ1-4, with D uncertain. Between the trimmed V and J ends, which lost 0 bases and 5 bases, there was a span of 10 bases. The CDR3 is 15 amino acids. Germline lookup yields CDR1 MNHEY and CDR2 SVGAGI.

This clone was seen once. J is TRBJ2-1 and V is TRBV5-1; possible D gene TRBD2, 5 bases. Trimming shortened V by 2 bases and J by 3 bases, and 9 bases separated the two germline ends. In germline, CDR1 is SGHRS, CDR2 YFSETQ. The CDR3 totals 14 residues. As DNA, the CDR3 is TGCGCCAGCAGCTTAGGGAGAGTCTACAATGAGCAGTTCTTC. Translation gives CASSLGRVYNEQFF.

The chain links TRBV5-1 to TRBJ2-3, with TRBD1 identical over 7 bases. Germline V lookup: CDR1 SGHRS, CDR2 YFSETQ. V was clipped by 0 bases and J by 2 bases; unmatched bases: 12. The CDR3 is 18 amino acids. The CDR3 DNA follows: TGCGCCAGCAGCTTGGGGCTTGTTAACAGGGGTACCACAGATACGCAGTATTTT. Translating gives CASSLGLVNRGTTDTQYF.

The CDR3 region has the DNA TGTGCCAGCAGCCGAGGAATGACTAGCGGGGGGAGCGAGCAGTACTTC. This encodes CASSRGMTSGGSEQYF. The V gene is TRBV5-4, the J gene TRBJ2-7; 13 nucleotides align to TRBD2. Germline values: CDR1 SGHNT, CDR2 YYREEE (reference sequence). V dropped 4 bases and J dropped 6; count of bases not matched to a gene: 10. The CDR3 totals 16 residues.